This TCR beta chain was profiled in a study of PD-1 blockade in classical Hodgkin lymphoma. Study-wide results and caveats: Possible causes of repertoire differences, disease activity or prior therapy, remain undefined. The diversity seen at baseline in complete responders resembled that of newly diagnosed patients. Any patient who commenced nivolumab under 1 year after ASCT was excluded.

The table came from immunoSEQ multiplex PCR; TCRdb's copy has only in-frame clones and leaves some out. The sample carries some 30,000 clones, approximately 90% recorded once. In this sample, this clone turned up once. Its antigen is not identified. The time point is: cycle 4 day 1 (C4D1), after five to seven weeks of nivolumab. There was relapse after autologous stem cell transplantation in every patient, and there was variation in brentuximab vedotin exposure. Magnetic negative selection was used to purify CD4+ T cells from PBMCs that had been thawed. Complete response, partial response or progressive disease were the best responses. The receptor's source is a human donor with classical Hodgkin lymphoma. The material sequenced was CD4+ T cells from blood, taken before the fourth cycle of nivolumab.

This CDR3 reads CASKFGQGASLYGYTF. The CDR3 DNA follows: TGTGCCAGCAAATTCGGACAGGGGGCTTCTCTTTATGGCTACACCTTC. This rearrangement joins TRBV2 to TRBJ1-2; 11 bases map to TRBD1. Germline CDR1 and CDR2: SNHLY and FYNNEI. The length of the CDR3 is 16 residues. With V trimmed by 7 bases and J by 5 bases, 12 bases remained unmatched.